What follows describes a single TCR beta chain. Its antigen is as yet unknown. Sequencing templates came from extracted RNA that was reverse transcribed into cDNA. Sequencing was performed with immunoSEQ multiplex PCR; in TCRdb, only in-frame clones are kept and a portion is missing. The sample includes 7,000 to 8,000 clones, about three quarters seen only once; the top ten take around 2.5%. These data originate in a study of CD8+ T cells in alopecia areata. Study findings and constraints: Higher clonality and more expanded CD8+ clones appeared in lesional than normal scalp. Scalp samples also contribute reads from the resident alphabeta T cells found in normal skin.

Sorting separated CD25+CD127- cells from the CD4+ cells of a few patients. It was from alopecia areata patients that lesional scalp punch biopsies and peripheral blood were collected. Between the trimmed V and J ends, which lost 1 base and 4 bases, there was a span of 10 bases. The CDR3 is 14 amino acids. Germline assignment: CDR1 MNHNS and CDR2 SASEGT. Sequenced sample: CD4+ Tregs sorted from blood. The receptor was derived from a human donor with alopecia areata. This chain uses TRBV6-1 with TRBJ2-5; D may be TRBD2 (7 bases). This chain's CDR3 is CASSEGRGGETQYF. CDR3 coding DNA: TGTGCCAGCAGTGAAGGGAGGGGGGGAGAGACCCAGTACTTC.